These T cell receptor beta chains were read from a single sample in a study of blood T cell repertoires in COVID-19. Profiled with immunoSEQ multiplex PCR; TCRdb holds only in-frame clones, not every one. The sample lists about 47,000 clones, about 90% occurring once. Sequencing used peripheral blood. These receptors all stem from a man between 65 and 85 years old with active COVID-19. The CDR3 runs from the conserved cysteine through the conserved F or W. D genes are given only for firm matches. The size of a clone is reported for some rows only, either as once, few or many, or as a class for expanded clones.

j_gene	abundance	d_gene	v_gene	CDR3aa	CDR3nt
TRBJ2-7	few	TRBD1	TRBV6-5	CASSYYGQGGYEQYF	TGTGCCAGCAGTTACTATGGACAGGGAGGCTACGAGCAGTACTTC
TRBJ1-1	-	TRBD1	TRBV6-1	CASSDRGQPNTEAFF	TGTGCCAGCAGTGACAGGGGACAGCCGAACACTGAAGCTTTCTTT
TRBJ2-7	-	-	TRBV28	CASSQGSYEQYF	TGTGCCAGCAGTCAGGGCTCCTACGAGCAGTACTTC
TRBJ1-4	-	TRBD1	TRBV6-5	CASSLQGAGTNEKLFF	TGTGCCAGCAGTTTACAGGGGGCTGGAACTAATGAAAAACTGTTTTTT
TRBJ1-2	-	-	TRBV30	CAWSPGTSGYTF	TGTGCCTGGAGTCCGGGAACGAGTGGCTACACCTTC
TRBJ1-4	-	TRBD1	TRBV18	CASSPQGQGLNEKLFF	TGTGCCAGCTCACCACAAGGACAGGGTTTGAATGAAAAACTGTTTTTT
TRBJ2-5	-	-	TRBV12-3/TRBV12-4	CASSQQTRETQYF	TGTGCCAGCAGTCAACAAACCAGGGAGACCCAGTACTTC
TRBJ2-3	-	-	TRBV3-1/TRBV3-2	CASSQVWGESSTDTQYF	TGTGCCAGCAGCCAAGTTTGGGGCGAATCTAGCACAGATACGCAGTATTTT
TRBJ2-3	-	TRBD1	TRBV19	CASSIGYYRGDTQYF	TGTGCCAGTAGTATAGGTTACTACAGGGGAGATACGCAGTATTTT
TRBJ2-2	-	TRBD2	TRBV6-4	CASSDSRRGDGTGELFF	TGTGCCAGCAGTGACTCCCGGCGGGGGGATGGCACCGGGGAGCTGTTTTTT
TRBJ2-1	-	TRBD1	TRBV6-5	CASKRTGLYNEQFF	TGTGCCAGCAAAAGGACAGGGCTATACAATGAGCAGTTCTTC
TRBJ2-7	-	-	TRBV10-3	CAISETQGGKGEQYF	TGTGCCATCAGTGAGACCCAGGGGGGCAAGGGTGAGCAGTACTTC
TRBJ1-4	-	-	TRBV5-1	CASRWWQGNEKLFF	TGCGCCAGCAGGTGGTGGCAGGGTAATGAAAAACTGTTTTTT
TRBJ2-5	-	TRBD2	TRBV4-1	CASSQDRASGGRETQYF	TGCGCCAGCAGCCAAGATCGGGCTAGCGGGGGACGAGAGACCCAGTACTTC
TRBJ1-1	few	-	TRBV5-6	CASSLSLNTEAFF	TGTGCCAGCAGCTTGTCCTTGAACACTGAAGCTTTCTTT
TRBJ1-2	-	TRBD1	TRBV27	CASRPGQKNYGYTF	TGTGCCAGCCGGCCGGGACAGAAAAATTATGGCTACACCTTC
TRBJ1-1	-	TRBD1	TRBV4-1	CASSRRQGEYTLMNTEAFF	TGCGCCAGCAGCCGTCGACAGGGGGAGTATACGCTGATGAACACTGAAGCTTTCTTT
TRBJ1-5	-	TRBD1	TRBV11-2	CASSLGGQPNQPQHF	TGTGCCAGCAGCTTAGGGGGACAGCCCAATCAGCCCCAGCATTTT
TRBJ1-5	few	TRBD1	TRBV5-1	CASSLGTGQEDQPQHF	TGCGCCAGCAGCTTAGGGACAGGGCAGGAAGATCAGCCCCAGCATTTT
TRBJ1-2	-	-	TRBV12-3/TRBV12-4	CASSLSSGSGYTF	TGTGCCAGCAGTTTAAGTTCGGGGAGTGGCTACACCTTC
TRBJ1-1	-	-	TRBV7-2	CASSSYGQYTEAFF	TGTGCCAGCAGCTCATATGGACAGTACACTGAAGCTTTCTTT
TRBJ1-4	-	-	TRBV10-1	CASSDRLGKLFF	TGCGCCAGCAGTGACAGGCTTGGGAAACTGTTTTTT
TRBJ1-5	-	TRBD1	TRBV7-8	CASSSPTGGSNQPQHF	TGTGCCAGCAGCTCACCGACAGGGGGTAGCAATCAGCCCCAGCATTTT
TRBJ2-3	-	TRBD2	TRBV19	CASSPLAGETDTQYF	TGTGCCAGTAGTCCTCTAGCGGGGGAAACAGATACGCAGTATTTT
TRBJ2-7	-	-	TRBV6-1	CASSEASGASYEQYF	TGTGCCAGCAGTGAAGCTAGCGGCGCCTCCTACGAGCAGTACTTC
TRBJ2-3	-	TRBD2	TRBV11-2	CASSLFGGAADTQYF	TGTGCCAGCAGCTTATTCGGGGGGGCTGCAGATACGCAGTATTTT
TRBJ2-1	-	TRBD1	TRBV6-5	CASDRTGIYNEQFF	TGTGCCAGCGACAGGACAGGGATCTACAATGAGCAGTTCTTC
TRBJ2-7	-	TRBD2	TRBV10-2	CASSDGGIYEQYF	TGCGCCAGCAGTGACGGGGGGATCTACGAGCAGTACTTC
TRBJ1-3	-	-	TRBV9	CASSVFSSGSSGNTIYF	TGTGCCAGCAGCGTATTTTCGTCAGGAAGCTCTGGAAACACCATATATTTT
TRBJ1-6	once	-	TRBV6-5	CASMRGYSYNSPLHF	TGTGCCAGCATGAGAGGGTACTCTTATAATTCACCCCTCCACTTT
TRBJ2-1	-	-	TRBV6-5	CASSYSPDYYNEQFF	TGTGCCAGCAGTTATTCCCCGGACTACTACAATGAGCAGTTCTTC
TRBJ1-4	-	TRBD1	TRBV15	CATSREQGDEKLFF	TGTGCCACCAGCAGAGAACAGGGGGATGAAAAACTGTTTTTT
TRBJ1-2	-	TRBD1	TRBV7-2	CASSRQGAGGFDGYTF	TGTGCCAGCAGCCGCCAGGGGGCAGGGGGCTTTGATGGCTACACCTTC
TRBJ2-7	-	TRBD2	TRBV27	CASSPAGTLWDYEQYF	TGTGCCAGCAGCCCAGCGGGGACCCTCTGGGACTACGAGCAGTACTTC
TRBJ2-3	-	TRBD1	TRBV20-1	CSASWTGTDTQYF	TGCAGTGCTAGTTGGACAGGGACAGATACGCAGTATTTT
TRBJ2-3	-	TRBD1	TRBV18	CASSPPQGAGDTQYF	TGTGCCAGCTCACCTCCGCAGGGGGCCGGAGATACGCAGTATTTT
TRBJ2-2	-	TRBD1	TRBV9	CASSGGQGISGELFF	TGTGCCAGCAGCGGCGGACAGGGGATTAGTGGGGAGCTGTTTTTT
TRBJ2-6	-	-	TRBV21-1	CASSKAGDRGRSGANVLTF	TGTGCCAGCAGCAAAGCTGGGGACAGGGGGCGGTCTGGGGCCAACGTCCTGACTTTC
TRBJ2-7	-	-	TRBV5-4	CASSLQTEAYEQYF	TGTGCCAGCAGCTTACAGACGGAAGCCTACGAGCAGTACTTC
TRBJ2-2	-	-	TRBV21-1	CASSKYAGAGELFF	TGTGCCAGCAGCAAATATGCCGGGGCCGGGGAGCTGTTTTTT
TRBJ2-1	-	TRBD2	TRBV10-1	CASSEGGAGGREQFF	TGCGCCAGCAGTGAAGGAGGAGCGGGGGGGCGTGAGCAGTTCTTC
TRBJ2-7	-	-	TRBV28	CASSRGFYEQYF	TGTGCCAGCAGTCGGGGGTTCTACGAGCAGTACTTC
TRBJ2-5	few	TRBD2	TRBV3-1/TRBV3-2	CASSLSGGEAQYF	TGTGCCAGCAGCCTAAGCGGGGGGGAGGCCCAGTACTTC
TRBJ2-5	-	TRBD2	TRBV6-5	CASSLGSGRSGAQYF	TGTGCCAGCAGTTTGGGTTCGGGACGGAGCGGGGCCCAGTACTTC
TRBJ2-7	-	TRBD1	TRBV27	CASRRGTGGVYEQYF	TGTGCCAGCAGAAGAGGGACAGGGGGCGTCTACGAGCAGTACTTC
TRBJ2-5	-	-	TRBV5-1	CASSLARETQYF	TGCGCCAGCAGCTTGGCCAGGGAGACCCAGTACTTC
TRBJ2-2	-	-	TRBV7-7	CASSLGGTNTGELFF	TGTGCTAGCAGCTTGGGGGGAACAAACACCGGGGAGCTGTTTTTT
TRBJ1-6	-	TRBD1	TRBV28	CASTALGTDNSPLHF	TGTGCCAGCACCGCCCTCGGGACAGATAATTCACCCCTCCACTTT
TRBJ2-3	-	TRBD1	TRBV7-6	CASSWGQGRSDTQYF	TGTGCCAGCAGCTGGGGACAGGGGAGGTCAGATACGCAGTATTTT
TRBJ1-1	-	TRBD1	TRBV3-1/TRBV3-2	CASSQAQGAQAFF	TGTGCCAGCAGCCAAGCCCAGGGGGCTCAAGCTTTCTTT
TRBJ1-5	-	TRBD1	TRBV3-1/TRBV3-2	CASSRRDSSRGGNQPQHF	TGTGCCAGCAGCCGCCGGGACAGTTCCCGGGGAGGCAATCAGCCCCAGCATTTT
TRBJ1-6	-	-	TRBV3-1/TRBV3-2	CASRRGSSSYNSPLHF	TGTGCCAGCAGGAGGGGGTCGAGCTCCTATAATTCACCCCTCCACTTT
TRBJ2-1	-	-	TRBV30	CAWRRRSSYNEQFF	TGTGCCTGGAGGCGGCGGAGCTCCTACAATGAGCAGTTCTTC
TRBJ1-2	-	TRBD1	TRBV27	CASKGQGGDGYTF	TGTGCCAGCAAAGGACAGGGAGGGGATGGCTACACCTTC
TRBJ1-3	once	-	TRBV19	CASTIQASYSGNTIYF	TGTGCCAGTACCATACAGGCGTCTTACTCTGGAAACACCATATATTTT